A single sample gave rise to the 18 T cell receptor beta chains below, sequenced in a study of T-cell memory formation after mild COVID-19. From the 5' RACE reads, TCRdb called clonotypes with MiXCR, one entry per CDR3 protein. Of 350,000 to 500,000 distinct CDR3 sequences in the sample, about 20% are singletons; the top ten hold roughly 21%. Input material: PBMCs or a T cell subset sorted from them (not recorded which). Every receptor here comes from a man in his late teens or twenties who had mild COVID-19 (a few samples of this study predate the infection). Cell type and time point are not known.

This clonotype showed up just a few times. The chain joins TRBV5-1 to TRBJ2-5; 13 bases line up with TRBD2. V lost 3 bases to trimming and J lost 5 bases; unmatched junction nucleotides: 4. This CDR3 region has 15 residues. The germline gives CDR1 SGHRS, CDR2 YFSETQ. CDR3 in amino acids: CASSSGLAGSETQYF. CDR3 nucleotide sequence: TGCGCCAGCAGCTCGGGACTAGCGGGGTCGGAGACCCAGTACTTC.

The CDR3 nucleotides read TGTGCCAGCAGCTTGGACAGGGCAGGGGGATTTGGCTACACCTTC. This codes for CASSLDRAGGFGYTF. The V gene is TRBV7-2, the J gene TRBJ1-2; TRBD1 matches 8 bases. The germline CDR1 and CDR2 sequences are SGHTA and FQGNSA. This CDR3 is 15 amino acids long. Trimming at V came to 3 bases and at J to 7 bases, leaving 10 bases not matched to a gene.

The chain recombines TRBV27 with TRBJ1-1; D remains unclear. The germline gives CDR1 MNHEY, CDR2 SMNVEV (reference sequence). Trimming pared 7 bases from V and 0 bases from J, leaving 6 bases between. CDR3 length: 12 residues. DNA of the CDR3: TGTGCCAGCATACAAGTGAACACTGAAGCTTTCTTT. This encodes CASIQVNTEAFF.

This clonotype was observed a few times. At one boundary the junction diverges from the germline segment, which might be a read error. The chain employs TRBV15 and TRBJ1-1, with 7 positions matching TRBD1. CDR1 is LNHNV, CDR2 YYDKDF, per germline (reference sequence). The CDR3 loop spans 14 amino acids. The CDR3 bases are TGTGCCACCAGCGTAACACAGGGGAACGCTGAAGCTTTCTTT. It is translated as CATSVTQGNAEAFF.

This CDR3 is CASSQGLARGNEQFF. In DNA form, the CDR3 reads TGTGCCAGCAGCCAGGGACTGGCGAGGGGGAATGAGCAGTTCTTC. The chain couples TRBV7-3 to TRBJ2-1; D may be TRBD1 or TRBD2 (6 bases each). This CDR3 is 15 amino acids long. The V gene lost 5 bases and the J gene lost 7 bases, with 18 bases spanning the gap. Germline V gives CDR1 SGHTA, CDR2 FQGTGA.

This rearrangement joins TRBV6-6 to TRBJ2-5; 10 positions match TRBD1. Unmatched junction bases numbered 9, after V lost 8 bases and J lost 3 bases. The length of the CDR3 is 15 residues. CDR1 and CDR2 (germline): MNHNY, SVGAGI (reference sequence). In DNA, the CDR3 is TGTGCCAGCTTGCCCCCGGGGACAGGGGAAGAGACCCAGTACTTC. Translated: CASLPPGTGEETQYF.

The chain joins TRBV5-1 to TRBJ1-5; maybe TRBD1 (5 bases). The V end lost 1 base, the J end lost 5 bases, and 10 bases lay between the germline ends. Germline lookup yields CDR1 SGHRS and CDR2 YFSETQ. The CDR3 contains 14 residues. CDR3 bases: TGCGCCAGCAGCTTGATGGGGGGGGATCAGCCCCAGCATTTT. Protein: CASSLMGGDQPQHF.

V usage is TRBV20-1 and J usage is TRBJ2-2, with D maybe TRBD1 (6 bases). The V end lost 1 base, the J end lost 4 bases, and 13 bases lay between the germline ends. The germline CDR1 and CDR2 sequences are DFQATT and SNEGSKA (reference sequence). The CDR3 is 15 residues long. CDR3 sequence (DNA): TGCAGTGCTAGAGGCGTGGGCAGGGGCACCGGGGAGCTGTTTTTT. This sequence encodes CSARGVGRGTGELFF.

This clonotype has just a few counts. This chain links TRBV10-1 with TRBJ1-2, with a possible D match to TRBD1 (5 bases). The length of the CDR3 is 13 residues. The V end was cut by 3 bases, the J end by 5 bases, with 10 bases between. CDR1 and CDR2 (germline): WNHNN, SYGVQD (reference sequence). CDR3 DNA: TGCGCCAGCAGTGAAGGGGCAGATTATGGCTACACCTTC. It is translated as CASSEGADYGYTF.

The CDR3 reads CASSFTGQGRATNEKLFF. The CDR3 nucleotides read TGTGCCAGCAGCTTCACTGGACAGGGAAGAGCAACTAATGAAAAACTGTTTTTT. The chain recombines TRBV5-6 with TRBJ1-4; 8 positions agree with TRBD1. V shed 2 bases, J shed 0 bases, and the junction held 9 bases outside the gene matches. Per the germline V gene, CDR1 is SGHDT and CDR2 is YYEEEE. The CDR3 totals 18 residues.

The V and J genes are TRBV5-6 and TRBJ2-1; D is unclear. Looked up from germline, CDR1 is SGHDT and CDR2 is YYEEEE. Trimming took off 7 bases at V and 1 base at J, with 6 bases between the two ends. This CDR3 is built from 12 residues. The CDR3 spells CASFGSYNEQFF. CDR3 nucleotide sequence: TGTGCCAGCTTTGGGTCCTACAATGAGCAGTTCTTC.

In its sample, this clonotype was seen a few times. This chain uses TRBV10-3 with TRBJ2-5; 9 nucleotides line up with TRBD2. The CDR3 extends over 16 amino acids. CDR1 and CDR2 (germline): ENHRY, SYGVKD. After removal of 2 bases from V and 2 bases from J, the junction contained 6 bases not matched to a gene. The CDR3 sequence: CAISEGQRGVQETQYF. CDR3 coding DNA: TGTGCCATCAGTGAGGGTCAGCGGGGGGTACAAGAGACCCAGTACTTC.

This chain links TRBV7-3 with TRBJ2-1; TRBD1 agrees at 9 bases. The germline V gene encodes CDR1 SGHTA and CDR2 FQGTGA. The J segment lost 7 bases and the V segment lost 4 bases, leaving 8 bases of the junction unmatched. There are 15 residues in the CDR3. Written as DNA, the CDR3 is TGTGCCAGCAGCTCCCCGGGACAGGGTCGAAATGAGCAGTTCTTC. Translated, it gives CASSSPGQGRNEQFF. Full variable domain (missing parts from reference TRBV7-3 and TRBJ2-1): GAGVSQTPSNKVTEKGKYVELRCDPISGHTALYWYRQSLGQGPEFLIYFQGTGAADDSGLPNDRFFAVRPEGSVSTLKIQRTERGDSAVYLCASSSPGQGRNEQFFGPGTRLTVL.

This clonotype has more than one count but fewer than ten. This chain uses TRBV6-2 or TRBV6-3 with TRBJ2-2; D is possibly TRBD2 (6 bases). CDR3 length: 14 amino acids. In germline, CDR1 is MNHEY, CDR2 SVGEGT. Trimming took 5 bases from V and 6 from J, leaving 13 bases between them. CDR3 region: CASSRTIVAGELFF. In DNA form, the CDR3 reads TGTGCCAGCAGTCGGACTATCGTGGCCGGGGAGCTGTTTTTT.

This clonotype has ten or more counts. The chain recombines TRBV30 with TRBJ2-7; 7 bases fit TRBD2. Germline CDR1 and CDR2: GTSNPN and SVGIG (reference sequence). The CDR3 is 13 amino acids. V shed 1 base, J shed 2 bases, and the junction held 2 bases outside the gene matches. CDR3 protein: CAWSDGGTYEQYF. CDR3 nucleotide sequence: TGTGCCTGGAGTGACGGGGGGACCTACGAGCAGTACTTC. Filled out from reference TRBV30 and TRBJ2-7, the complete variable domain reads SQTIHQWPATLVQPVGSPLSLECTVEGTSNPNLYWYRQAAGRGLQLLFYSVGIGQISSEVPQNLSASRPQDRQFILSSKKLLLSDSGFYLCAWSDGGTYEQYFGPGTRLTVT.

The chain recombines TRBV7-6 with TRBJ1-2, with D possibly matching TRBD1 (5 bases). The germline gives CDR1 SGHVS, CDR2 FNYEAQ. This CDR3 has 14 amino acids. Between the trimmed V and J ends, which lost 3 bases and 5 bases, there was a span of 13 bases. CDR3 nucleotides: TGTGCCAGCAGCTTTTTAGCGGGGGGATATGGCTACACCTTC. Translation gives CASSFLAGGYGYTF.

V gene TRBV7-6 combines with J gene TRBJ2-3; 12 positions match TRBD2. CDR3 size: 19 residues. Germline-derived CDR1 and CDR2 are SGHVS and FNYEAQ. J gave up 0 bases and V 2 bases, and 9 bases lay outside the gene matches. CDR3 sequence (DNA): TGTGCCAGCAGCTTAAAACCGACTAGCGGGGGTCCTAGCACAGATACGCAGTATTTT. The encoded protein is CASSLKPTSGGPSTDTQYF. The whole variable domain, filled in from reference TRBV7-6 and TRBJ2-3, reads GAGVSQSPRYKVTKRGQDVALRCDPISGHVSLYWYRQALGQGPEFLTYFNYEAQQDKSGLPNDRFSAERPEGSISTLTIQRTEQRDSAMYRCASSLKPTSGGPSTDTQYFGPGTRLTVL.

The chain employs TRBV6-5 and TRBJ1-2, with D possibly TRBD1 on 5 matching bases. V was clipped by 2 bases and J by 5 bases, with 9 bases between them. In germline, CDR1 is MNHEY, CDR2 SVGAGI. The CDR3 length is 13 residues. The CDR3 nucleotides are TGTGCCAGCAGTTACGGTTGGGGGTATGGCTACACCTTC. Translation gives CASSYGWGYGYTF.